This is a list of T cell receptor beta chains from one sample in a study of T-cell reconstitution after alpha-beta-depleted transplantation in children. From the PCR reads, TCRdb called clonotypes with MiXCR, one entry per CDR3 protein. The data hold under 300,000 distinct CDR3 sequences, with roughly 12% observed a single time. Sequencing was performed on peripheral blood, taken 180 days after TCRalphabeta/CD19-depleted stem cell transplant. The receptor set was obtained from a male patient aged 2-9 years who had a stem cell transplant for chronic granulomatous disease, so the T cells may come from the graft donor. Each CDR3 is given with its conserved first and last residue. The order of the fields is D gene, clone size, J gene, V gene, CDR3 protein, CDR3 DNA. The D gene is left open where the match is weak. The size field is filled for only some rows; it gives once, few, many or a size class.

d_gene: TRBD1
abundance: many
j_gene: TRBJ2-1
v_gene: TRBV3-1
CDR3aa: CASSQDAGGYNEQFF
CDR3nt: TGTGCCAGCAGCCAAGATGCAGGGGGCTACAATGAGCAGTTCTTC

d_gene: TRBD1
abundance: many
j_gene: TRBJ2-1
v_gene: TRBV5-1
CDR3aa: CASRKGQGGSNEQFF
CDR3nt: TGCGCCAGCAGGAAGGGACAGGGTGGGAGCAATGAGCAGTTCTTC

d_gene: TRBD2
abundance: many
j_gene: TRBJ2-1
v_gene: TRBV6-4
CDR3aa: CASSPAGGVVSNEQFF
CDR3nt: TGTGCCAGCAGCCCCGCTGGGGGGGTCGTTTCTAATGAGCAGTTCTTC

d_gene: NA
abundance: many
j_gene: TRBJ2-6
v_gene: TRBV6-1
CDR3aa: CASSRQTSGANVLTF
CDR3nt: TGTGCCAGCAGTCGTCAGACCTCTGGGGCCAACGTCCTGACTTTC

d_gene: TRBD2
abundance: many
j_gene: TRBJ2-7
v_gene: TRBV20-1
CDR3aa: CSSGGSYEQYF
CDR3nt: TGCAGTAGCGGGGGCTCCTACGAGCAGTACTTC

d_gene: NA
abundance: many
j_gene: TRBJ2-6
v_gene: TRBV20-1
CDR3aa: CSASWVHGGSGANVLTF
CDR3nt: TGCAGTGCTAGTTGGGTACACGGGGGCTCTGGGGCCAACGTCCTGACTTTC

d_gene: NA
abundance: many
j_gene: TRBJ1-2
v_gene: TRBV25-1
CDR3aa: CASSEWGDYGYTF
CDR3nt: TGTGCCAGCAGTGAATGGGGGGACTATGGCTACACCTTC

d_gene: NA
abundance: many
j_gene: TRBJ2-1
v_gene: TRBV28
CDR3aa: CASMKAGRINEQFF
CDR3nt: TGTGCCAGCATGAAGGCAGGGAGGATAAATGAGCAGTTCTTC

d_gene: NA
abundance: many
j_gene: TRBJ1-5
v_gene: TRBV12-3/TRBV12-4
CDR3aa: CASSLGNRHNQPQHF
CDR3nt: TGTGCCAGCAGTTTGGGGAACAGACACAATCAGCCCCAGCATTTT

d_gene: NA
abundance: many
j_gene: TRBJ2-3
v_gene: TRBV28
CDR3aa: CASSLSRGPADTQYF
CDR3nt: TGTGCCAGCAGTTTATCACGAGGACCCGCGGATACGCAGTATTTT

d_gene: NA
abundance: many
j_gene: TRBJ2-7
v_gene: TRBV30
CDR3aa: CAWRDYRDPEYEQYF
CDR3nt: TGTGCCTGGAGGGACTACCGGGACCCCGAATACGAGCAGTACTTC

d_gene: NA
abundance: many
j_gene: TRBJ2-2
v_gene: TRBV21-1
CDR3aa: CASSKEWSRDRGGSDTGELFF
CDR3nt: TGTGCCAGCAGCAAAGAATGGAGCCGGGACAGGGGTGGGTCGGACACCGGGGAGCTGTTTTTT

d_gene: NA
abundance: many
j_gene: TRBJ2-3
v_gene: TRBV3-1
CDR3aa: CASSQNPGQTDTQYF
CDR3nt: TGTGCCAGCAGCCAGAATCCAGGCCAAACAGATACGCAGTATTTT

d_gene: TRBD2
abundance: many
j_gene: TRBJ2-1
v_gene: TRBV10-3
CDR3aa: CASSGRQAGTSGMNEQFF
CDR3nt: TGTGCCAGCAGTGGTCGACAAGCGGGGACTAGCGGGATGAATGAGCAGTTCTTC

d_gene: TRBD1
abundance: many
j_gene: TRBJ2-7
v_gene: TRBV9
CDR3aa: CASSASGQGGTYEQYF
CDR3nt: TGTGCCAGCAGCGCCTCGGGACAGGGAGGCACCTACGAGCAGTACTTC

d_gene: NA
abundance: many
j_gene: TRBJ2-7
v_gene: TRBV7-9
CDR3aa: CASSPYRGATYEQYF
CDR3nt: TGTGCCAGCAGCCCCTACCGGGGGGCCACCTACGAGCAGTACTTC

d_gene: NA
abundance: many
j_gene: TRBJ1-5
v_gene: TRBV5-5
CDR3aa: CASSLTPDTGWYF
CDR3nt: TGTGCCAGCAGCTTGACCCCGGATACAGGGTGGTATTTT

d_gene: NA
abundance: many
j_gene: TRBJ2-1
v_gene: TRBV4-2
CDR3aa: CASSQDLKEQFF
CDR3nt: TGTGCCAGCAGCCAAGATCTGAAGGAGCAGTTCTTC

d_gene: TRBD1
abundance: many
j_gene: TRBJ1-6
v_gene: TRBV27
CDR3aa: CASSFLRDRGITLSYNSPLHF
CDR3nt: TGTGCCAGCAGTTTCCTTCGGGACAGGGGTATCACGCTCTCCTATAATTCACCCCTCCACTTT

d_gene: TRBD2
abundance: NA
j_gene: TRBJ2-7
v_gene: TRBV4-1
CDR3aa: CASSQDKETSGRGYEQYF
CDR3nt: TGCGCCAGCAGCCAAGATAAGGAGACTAGCGGGAGAGGCTACGAGCAGTACTTC

d_gene: TRBD1
abundance: many
j_gene: TRBJ2-7
v_gene: TRBV7-3
CDR3aa: CASSFIGTDSYEQYF
CDR3nt: TGTGCCAGCAGCTTTATAGGGACAGACTCCTACGAGCAGTACTTC

d_gene: TRBD2
abundance: many
j_gene: TRBJ2-7
v_gene: TRBV7-7
CDR3aa: CASSLGGVGGGPYEQYF
CDR3nt: TGTGCTAGCAGCTTAGGGGGAGTTGGCGGGGGGCCCTACGAGCAGTACTTC

d_gene: NA
abundance: many
j_gene: TRBJ1-5
v_gene: TRBV29-1
CDR3aa: CSVDGRGGSNQPQHF
CDR3nt: TGCAGCGTTGACGGAAGGGGGGGAAGCAATCAGCCCCAGCATTTT

d_gene: NA
abundance: many
j_gene: TRBJ1-5
v_gene: TRBV3-1
CDR3aa: CASSQGGPGPQHF
CDR3nt: TGTGCCAGCAGCCAAGGGGGCCCAGGGCCCCAGCATTTT

d_gene: TRBD2
abundance: many
j_gene: TRBJ2-1
v_gene: TRBV6-1
CDR3aa: CASSQRGGVNEQFF
CDR3nt: TGTGCCAGCAGTCAACGGGGAGGGGTCAATGAGCAGTTCTTC

d_gene: NA
abundance: many
j_gene: TRBJ2-3
v_gene: TRBV27
CDR3aa: CASSLVAKDTQYF
CDR3nt: TGTGCCAGCAGTTTAGTGGCGAAAGATACGCAGTATTTT

d_gene: NA
abundance: many
j_gene: TRBJ2-5
v_gene: TRBV12-3/TRBV12-4
CDR3aa: CASSLREETQYF
CDR3nt: TGCGCCAGCAGCTTAAGGGAAGAGACCCAGTACTTC

d_gene: NA
abundance: NA
j_gene: TRBJ2-5
v_gene: TRBV20-1
CDR3aa: CCASGEGAGESETQYF
CDR3nt: TGCTGTGCTAGTGGGGAGGGGGCAGGGGAGTCCGAGACCCAGTACTTC

d_gene: TRBD1
abundance: many
j_gene: TRBJ1-1
v_gene: TRBV5-1
CDR3aa: CASSFSQGMNTEAFF
CDR3nt: TGCGCCAGCAGCTTCTCACAGGGGATGAACACTGAAGCTTTCTTT